The present TCR beta chain was sequenced within a study of control samples from healthy donors and cancer patients. With 0 bases removed from V and 5 bases from J, the gap between germline ends came to 17 bases. This CDR3 has 16 residues. CDR1 and CDR2 from the germline V gene are SGHRS and YFSETQ. TCRdb's table, derived via immunoSEQ multiplex PCR, lists solely in-frame clones and lacks some. The table includes around 85,000 clones, around 94% detected once. This receptor was taken from a woman aged 18-29 years in good health. Sequences were obtained from blood. The chain carries TRBV5-1 and TRBJ1-1; D is possibly TRBD1 (5 bases). As DNA, the CDR3 is TGCGCCAGCAGCTTGGTAGCGCGGGGCAGGAGAACTGAAGCTTTCTTT. Protein product: CASSLVARGRRTEAFF.